This T cell receptor (beta chain) was captured by sequencing in a study of cytomegalovirus exposure and HLA in healthy donors. As for the study in general: Inside one of the first data releases sat around 80 million unique TCRs taken from HLA-typed donors.

Notes on the study in general: A later analysis linked around 15,000 TCR beta sequences to HLA alleles at 0.05 false discovery rate.

There are 16 residues in the CDR3. The germline CDR1 and CDR2 sequences are SGDLS and YYNGEE. J was trimmed by 7 bases and V by 2 bases; bases with no gene match: 13. This clone was recorded only once. The antigen remains unidentified. The PCR used 60 Vbeta and 13 Jbeta primers. Assay: immunoSEQ multiplex PCR; the TCRdb copy retains only in-frame clones and omits some. The sample shows 65,000 to 90,000 clones, just under 75% of them seen only once. The V call is TRBV9, the J call TRBJ1-2; the match to TRBD1 covers 8 bases. The source material was PBMCs. This receptor was taken from a man between 60 and 70 years old in good health and CMV-seronegative. The CDR3 DNA reads TGTGCCAGCAGCGTCGGGAGTTGGGACAGGACTCTTGGCTACACCTTC. Its translation: CASSVGSWDRTLGYTF.